This paragraph covers one T cell receptor (beta chain) sequence. This record comes from a study of blood T cell repertoires in COVID-19. Study at large: T cells, B-cell-depleted T cells, or PBMCs supplied cDNA or gDNA.

Under the authors' procedure: Scientists estimated how many nucleated cells there were by amplifying reference gene primers. Produced via immunoSEQ multiplex PCR; TCRdb's table is partial and in-frame only. That table supplies the V and J calls and clone size; D and trimming were determined from the DNA. The top ten clones hold more than 9% of a sample with approximately 330,000 clones, under 90% of them seen once. J lost 5 bases, V lost 5 bases, and 21 bases had no gene match. This CDR3 is 20 amino acids long. Per the germline V gene, CDR1 is MNHEY and CDR2 is SMNVEV (reference sequence). Participants reported their clinical history, and cohort assignment relied on those reports. Two negative PCRs, clearance, or symptom resolution characterized the recovered Cohort 3 donors.

The sequence came from a woman between 25 and 40 years old who had recovered from COVID-19. The chain recombines TRBV27 with TRBJ1-5; 10 bases are a match to TRBD1. The sequenced material came from PBMCs or T cells enriched from blood (not recorded which). Here the CDR3 DNA reads TGTGCCAGCAGTCGCGGACTCGACAGGGGGCGATTATCGGAATATCAGCCCCAGCATTTT. Its translation: CASSRGLDRGRLSEYQPQHF.